A single T cell receptor beta chain is shown here with its context. Its target is unknown. This sample is part of a study of shared clonotypes between healthy human individuals. The wider study: The donor group consisted of a couple of women and a few men, aged 18 to 49.

Findings of the study overall: Owing to a small donor count, the genetic and exposure-history diversity represented was limited. Compared with clonotypes that all four donors shared, non-shared clonotypes had lower generation probabilities.

The assay ran at deep level. Libraries were prepared by immunoSEQ multiplex PCR; TCRdb keeps only in-frame clonotypes and omits some of them. This sample has roughly 660,000 clones, with around 90% found just once. Germline V gene sequence: CDR1 SGHVS, CDR2 FNYEAQ. The CDR3 is made up of 13 amino acids. V lost 0 bases and J 5 bases, leaving 7 bases between the germline ends. Sequenced: memory CD8+ T cells from PBMCs. Stated subset: CD45RO+ cells pooled with CCR7-negative TemRA cells. The V gene is TRBV7-6, the J gene TRBJ1-1; no definite D call. The receptor comes from a man between 18 and 35 years old in good health. Some clones in this sample may be carry-over from other donors' samples. The DNA of the CDR3 is TGTGCCAGCAGCTTAGCTGTGAGAACTGAAGCTTTCTTT. Encoded protein: CASSLAVRTEAFF. Full variable domain (remainder filled in from reference TRBV7-6 and TRBJ1-1): GAGVSQSPRYKVTKRGQDVALRCDPISGHVSLYWYRQALGQGPEFLTYFNYEAQQDKSGLPNDRFSAERPEGSISTLTIQRTEQRDSAMYRCASSLAVRTEAFFGQGTRLTVV.